This entry lists 32 T cell receptor beta chains sequenced from one sample in a study of shared clonotypes between healthy human individuals. The protocol was immunoSEQ multiplex PCR, while the TCRdb copy is restricted to in-frame clones and leaves out a portion. The sample includes some 660,000 clones, about three quarters seen only once; the top ten take roughly 2%. The source material was memory CD4+ T cells sorted from blood. Noted subset: CD45RA-negative fraction. The receptor set was obtained from a woman aged 30 to 39 in good health.

The J gene is TRBJ2-1, the V gene TRBV28; possibly TRBD1 for D (5 bases). The CDR3 runs 13 residues. Germline V gene lookup returns CDR1 MDHEN and CDR2 SYDVKM. The germline V and J ends were trimmed by 5 bases and 9 bases, with 14 bases remaining between them. CDR3 loop: CASSLGAASEQFF. CDR3 nucleotide sequence: TGTGCCAGCAGTCTAGGGGCGGCTAGTGAGCAGTTCTTC.

V gene TRBV29-1 combines with J gene TRBJ2-1; 7 bases map to TRBD1. With 8 bases clipped from V and 6 bases from J, the junction kept 13 bases outside the gene matches. Per the germline V gene, CDR1 is SQVTM and CDR2 is ANQGSEA. CDR3 length: 14 residues. The CDR3 nucleotides are TGCAGCCACCGCGGCGTGACAGGGTCCAATGAGCAGTTCTTC. Amino acid sequence: CSHRGVTGSNEQFF.

The chain has TRBV5-1 and TRBJ2-5, with D hard to call. V lost 4 bases and J 2 bases, leaving 6 bases between the germline ends. The CDR3 loop spans 12 amino acids. Germline CDR1 SGHRS, CDR2 YFSETQ. The CDR3 is CASSAQQETQYF. The CDR3 DNA reads TGCGCCAGCAGCGCCCAACAAGAGACCCAGTACTTC.

The chain carries TRBV29-1 and TRBJ1-1; D is undetermined. Germline CDR1 and CDR2: SQVTM and ANQGSEA. V was trimmed by 6 bases and J by 1 base, leaving 12 bases between them. This CDR3 comprises 13 residues. DNA of the CDR3: TGCAGCGTAGTGGGCCTTCCGAACACTGAAGCTTTCTTT. Its protein product is CSVVGLPNTEAFF.

This chain connects TRBV27 to TRBJ2-2; no clear D gene. This CDR3 has 12 residues. From germline, CDR1 is MNHEY and CDR2 SMNVEV (reference sequence). V dropped 6 bases and J dropped 1 base, with 3 bases sitting between them. As DNA, the CDR3 is TGTGCCAGCAGGAAGAACACCGGGGAGCTGTTTTTT. This sequence encodes CASRKNTGELFF.

This clone showed up many times. This chain links TRBV14 with TRBJ2-3, with TRBD2 matching 12 bases. V dropped 3 bases and J dropped 5; count of bases not matched to a gene: 15. The CDR3 has 19 residues. From germline, CDR1 is SGHDN and CDR2 FVKESK. CDR3: CASSHLGTSGRHRRDTQYF. CDR3 coding DNA: TGTGCCAGCAGCCACCTTGGCACTAGCGGGAGGCATAGGAGAGATACGCAGTATTTT.

With regard to this clone: At the DNA level, this CDR3 is encoded by other sequences in the same sample as well. The rearrangement links TRBV28 to TRBJ1-5; 9 positions agree with TRBD1. Germline lookup yields CDR1 MDHEN and CDR2 SYDVKM. V trimming: 6 bases; J trimming: 4 bases; junction bases outside the gene matches: 7. The CDR3 runs 15 residues. This CDR3 reads CASSAPTGGNQPQHF. CDR3 coding DNA: TGTGCCAGCAGCGCTCCGACAGGGGGAAATCAGCCCCAGCATTTT.

The chain combines TRBV6-1 with TRBJ1-5; tentative D call: TRBD1 (6 bases). The germline CDR1 and CDR2 sequences are MNHNS and SASEGT. The CDR3 extends over 14 amino acids. Trimming took off 7 bases at V and 4 bases at J, with 14 bases between the two ends. The CDR3 protein is CASTRTARNQPQHF. The CDR3 nucleotides read TGTGCCAGCACCCGGACAGCCAGGAATCAGCCCCAGCATTTT.

The chain joins TRBV6-1 to TRBJ2-3, with D perhaps matching TRBD2 (5 bases). The CDR3 length is 15 residues. The germline V and J ends were trimmed by 0 bases and 6 bases, with 13 bases remaining between them. Germline loops: CDR1 MNHNS, CDR2 SASEGT. The CDR3 sequence is CASSEARGLSDTQYF. Written as DNA, the CDR3 is TGTGCCAGCAGTGAAGCACGAGGACTTTCCGATACGCAGTATTTT.

The rearrangement links TRBV6-1 to TRBJ1-2; D remains ambiguous. The V end was cut by 1 base, the J end by 2 bases, with 5 bases between. This CDR3 has 13 residues. CDR1 MNHNS and CDR2 SASEGT come from the germline V gene. As DNA, the CDR3 is TGTGCCAGCAGTGAAGTAAGAAACTATGGCTACACCTTC. It codes for CASSEVRNYGYTF.

This clone showed up just a few times. The chain combines TRBV28 with TRBJ1-3; 11 bases are shared with TRBD1. CDR3 length: 17 amino acids. Germline V gene sequence: CDR1 MDHEN, CDR2 SYDVKM. The ends lost 4 bases at V and 0 bases at J; junction bases unmatched: 5. The CDR3: CASSSGTGGLSGNTIYF. DNA for the CDR3: TGTGCCAGCAGTTCTGGGACAGGGGGGCTCTCTGGAAACACCATATATTTT.

The rearrangement uses TRBV7-3 and TRBJ2-2, with D possibly being TRBD1 or TRBD2 (6 bases each). The CDR3 has 17 residues. CDR1 is SGHTA and CDR2 is FQGTGA in the germline V gene. V was pared by 0 bases and J by 2 bases, with 13 bases between. DNA for the CDR3: TGTGCCAGCAGCTTAACGTCCCGGGGGCTAAACACCGGGGAGCTGTTTTTT. Its translation is CASSLTSRGLNTGELFF.

CDR3 in amino acids: CASRKDSATNEKLFF. CDR3 DNA: TGTGCCAGCAGGAAGGACAGTGCAACTAATGAAAAACTGTTTTTT. The rearrangement uses TRBV19 and TRBJ1-4; tentative D call: TRBD1 (6 bases). The germline V and J ends were trimmed by 9 bases and 0 bases, with 14 bases remaining between them. This CDR3 is 15 amino acids long. Germline lookup yields CDR1 LNHDA and CDR2 SQIVND (reference sequence).

This clone has at least ten counts. This chain connects TRBV28 to TRBJ1-2, with 9 positions matching TRBD1. This CDR3 has 11 amino acids. Germline lookup yields CDR1 MDHEN and CDR2 SYDVKM. J was trimmed by 8 bases and V by 8 bases; bases with no gene match: 3. CDR3 DNA: TGTGCCAGCGGGACAGGGAGAGGCTACACCTTC. It codes for CASGTGRGYTF.

The V and J genes are TRBV29-1 and TRBJ1-1; D is uncertain. Per germline, CDR1 SQVTM and CDR2 ANQGSEA. The CDR3 covers 13 residues. The V and J ends lost 4 bases and 0 bases respectively, with 9 bases between them. CDR3 region: CSVVPSMNTEAFF. CDR3 in DNA: TGCAGCGTTGTTCCCAGTATGAACACTGAAGCTTTCTTT.

The rearrangement uses TRBV10-3 and TRBJ2-1; TRBD2 is a possible D gene (5 bases). Germline V gene lookup returns CDR1 ENHRY and CDR2 SYGVKD. Trimming took 3 bases from V and 15 from J, leaving 18 bases between them. The CDR3 has 13 amino acids. In DNA form, the CDR3 reads TGTGCCATCAGTGATCACACGAGGGTAGGTCGGTTCTTC. Residues: CAISDHTRVGRFF.

The CDR3 is CASSRGDTDTQYF. The CDR3 coding sequence is TGCGCCAGCAGTAGGGGAGACACAGATACGCAGTATTTT. The gene calls are TRBV10-1 and TRBJ2-3; the D call may be TRBD1 or TRBD2 (5 bases each). The germline V gene encodes CDR1 WNHNN and CDR2 SYGVQD (reference sequence). Trimming took 5 bases from V and 2 from J, leaving 8 bases between them. This CDR3 has 13 residues.

CDR3 coding DNA: TGTGCCAGTAGTATTAATTCGGGGGAGACCCAGTACTTC. This sequence encodes CASSINSGETQYF. V is TRBV19 and J is TRBJ2-5; TRBD2 is a possible D gene (5 bases). The germline V gene has CDR1 LNHDA and CDR2 SQIVND (reference sequence). The CDR3 is 13 amino acids. Trimming removed 3 bases at V and 5 bases at J, with 10 bases between.

The chain employs TRBV7-2 and TRBJ2-1; 11 bases match TRBD2. The CDR3 totals 19 residues. The J segment lost 8 bases and the V segment lost 2 bases, leaving 17 bases of the junction unmatched. Germline values: CDR1 SGHTA, CDR2 FQGNSA. The CDR3 sequence: CASSLRGGLAGGYFHEQFF. The DNA for the CDR3 is TGTGCCAGCAGCTTAAGAGGTGGGCTAGCGGGAGGTTACTTCCATGAGCAGTTCTTC.

The rearrangement links TRBV29-1 to TRBJ2-7, with D perhaps TRBD2 (5 bases). Germline values: CDR1 SQVTM, CDR2 ANQGSEA. V was pared by 6 bases and J by 0 bases, with 15 bases between. The CDR3 is made up of 14 amino acids. DNA of the CDR3: TGCAGCGTCGTCCTAGCTGCGAGCTCCTACGAGCAGTACTTC. Translation gives CSVVLAASSYEQYF.

The genes are TRBV7-2 and TRBJ2-7, with a weak D call TRBD1 (6 bases). Germline CDR1 is SGHTA and CDR2 is FQGNSA. The V end lost 3 bases, the J end lost 6 bases, and 12 bases lay between the germline ends. The CDR3 totals 13 residues. The CDR3 reads CASSFVRGIEQYF. CDR3 bases: TGTGCCAGCAGCTTTGTCAGGGGAATCGAGCAGTACTTC.

The chain employs TRBV19 and TRBJ1-2; 11 bases map to TRBD1. J was trimmed by 5 bases and V by 5 bases; bases with no gene match: 4. The CDR3 extends over 14 amino acids. Germline values: CDR1 LNHDA, CDR2 SQIVND (reference sequence). CDR3 in DNA: TGTGCCAGTAGTCCAGGACAGGGGGCGTATGGCTACACCTTC. It yields the protein CASSPGQGAYGYTF.

The V and J genes are TRBV2 and TRBJ2-7; perhaps TRBD1 as D (5 bases). V was pared by 5 bases and J by 1 base, with 9 bases between. CDR3 length: 13 amino acids. CDR1 SNHLY and CDR2 FYNNEI come from the germline V gene. This CDR3 reads CASSTDSSYEQYF. CDR3 coding DNA: TGTGCCAGCAGTACCGACAGTTCCTACGAGCAGTACTTC.

The chain carries TRBV6-5 and TRBJ1-4, with 11 bases fitting TRBD1. V shed 4 bases, J shed 10 bases, and the junction held 5 bases outside the gene matches. The CDR3 loop spans 14 amino acids. Germline V lookup: CDR1 MNHEY, CDR2 SVGAGI. The CDR3 DNA follows: TGTGCCAGCAGTTCTCCCGGGACAGGGGGAAAACTGTTTTTT. Protein: CASSSPGTGGKLFF.

The V call is TRBV30, the J call TRBJ1-2; D gene ambiguous. The V gene's germline CDR1 is GTSNPN and CDR2 SVGIG (reference sequence). V dropped 0 bases and J dropped 4 bases, with 15 bases sitting between them. The CDR3 has 15 residues. The CDR3 region is CAWSVLEARGYGYTF. The DNA for the CDR3 is TGTGCCTGGAGTGTACTGGAGGCGCGCGGCTATGGCTACACCTTC.

V and J are TRBV18 and TRBJ1-3; D gene ambiguous. Trimming removed 3 bases from V and 2 bases from J, with 8 bases in between. Germline loops: CDR1 KGHSH, CDR2 LQKENI. This CDR3 has 14 residues. This CDR3 reads CASSPPGTGNTIYF. DNA of the CDR3: TGTGCCAGCTCACCTCCAGGCACTGGAAACACCATATATTTT.

CDR3 in DNA: TGTGCCAGCAGCTCTCCGGGACAGGTCAATGAGCAGTTCTTC. Its translation is CASSSPGQVNEQFF. This chain links TRBV5-4 with TRBJ2-1; 8 bases align to TRBD1. The CDR3 length is 14 residues. CDR1 is SGHNT and CDR2 is YYREEE in the germline V gene (reference sequence). Unmatched junction bases numbered 5, after V lost 3 bases and J lost 6 bases.

V is TRBV11-2 and J is TRBJ2-7; 9 bases map to TRBD2. J was trimmed by 4 bases and V by 3 bases; bases with no gene match: 7. Germline-derived CDR1 and CDR2 are SGHAT and FQNNGV. The CDR3 runs 15 residues. CDR3 residues: CASSFATSGQYEQYF. In nucleotides, the CDR3 is TGTGCCAGCAGCTTCGCGACTAGCGGTCAGTACGAGCAGTACTTC. The full variable domain, rest sourced from reference TRBV11-2 and TRBJ2-7, is EAGVAQSPRYKIIEKRQSVAFWCNPISGHATLYWYQQILGQGPKLLIQFQNNGVVDDSQLPKDRFSAERLKGVDSTLKIQPAKLEDSAVYLCASSFATSGQYEQYFGPGTRLTVT.

The chain carries TRBV5-1 and TRBJ2-7; maybe TRBD1 (6 bases). CDR1 SGHRS and CDR2 YFSETQ come from the germline V gene. V gave up 0 bases and J gave up 6 bases, with 16 bases separating them. This CDR3 contains 15 residues. The CDR3 sequence: CASSLGMGATSEQYF. The CDR3 coding sequence is TGCGCCAGCAGCTTGGGTATGGGGGCTACTAGCGAGCAGTACTTC.

This rearrangement joins TRBV27 to TRBJ1-2, with TRBD1 matching over 8 bases. Trimming took 6 bases from V and 8 from J; bases not matched to a gene: 11. Germline lookup yields CDR1 MNHEY and CDR2 SMNVEV (reference sequence). The length of the CDR3 is 14 residues. CDR3 nucleotide sequence: TGTGCCAGCAGACGGACAGGGAGCCTGGCCGGCTACACCTTC. It encodes CASRRTGSLAGYTF.

V gene TRBV6-5 combines with J gene TRBJ1-6; 9 bases match TRBD1. J was trimmed by 10 bases and V by 5 bases; bases with no gene match: 9. This CDR3 contains 15 residues. Germline V gene sequence: CDR1 MNHEY, CDR2 SVGAGI. CDR3 coding DNA: TGTGCCAGCAGTCGCCCACAGGGGGCCAGATCACCCCTCCACTTT. The encoded protein is CASSRPQGARSPLHF.

The CDR3 spells CASLSRRAGGYTF. CDR3 sequence (DNA): TGTGCCAGCCTCAGTAGAAGGGCCGGTGGCTACACCTTC. V and J are TRBV19 and TRBJ1-2; no clear D gene. The V end lost 9 bases, the J end lost 7 bases, and 18 bases lay between the germline ends. Germline assignment: CDR1 LNHDA and CDR2 SQIVND (reference sequence). The CDR3 covers 13 residues.